The sequence of this T cell receptor beta chain was determined in a study of T cell changes during pregnancy in multiple sclerosis. Clones were sequenced by immunoSEQ multiplex PCR, and TCRdb holds only the in-frame ones, with some missing. The table has about 59,000 clones, more than 85% seen once. The clonotype was recovered from a female donor with multiple sclerosis, enrolled in a pregnancy study. The specimen was CD8+ T cells from peripheral blood mononuclear cells, collected in the third trimester of pregnancy.

CDR3 nucleotides: TGCGCCAGCAGTGGACAGGGGGCCTATGGCTACACCTTC. This translates into CASSGQGAYGYTF. V and J are TRBV5-1 and TRBJ1-2, with 11 bases matching TRBD1. The junction had 1 base not matched to a gene; V was cut back by 5 bases and J by 4 bases. The CDR3 runs to 13 residues. Germline CDR1 is SGHRS and CDR2 is YFSETQ.